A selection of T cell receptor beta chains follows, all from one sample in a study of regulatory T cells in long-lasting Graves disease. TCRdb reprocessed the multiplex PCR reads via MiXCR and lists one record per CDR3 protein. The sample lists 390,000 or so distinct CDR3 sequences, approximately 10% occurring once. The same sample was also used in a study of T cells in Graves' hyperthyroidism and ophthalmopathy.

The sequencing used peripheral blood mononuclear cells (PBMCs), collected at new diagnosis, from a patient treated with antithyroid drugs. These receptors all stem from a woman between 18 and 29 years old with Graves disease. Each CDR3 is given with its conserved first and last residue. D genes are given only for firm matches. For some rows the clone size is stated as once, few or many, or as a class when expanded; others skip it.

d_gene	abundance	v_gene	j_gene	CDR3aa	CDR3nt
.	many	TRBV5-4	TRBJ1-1	CASSLAQTNTEAFF	TGTGCCAGCAGCTTGGCGCAGACGAACACTGAAGCTTTCTTT
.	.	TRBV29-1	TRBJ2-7	CSVTQGTYEQYF	TGCAGCGTTACTCAGGGGACTTACGAGCAGTACTTC
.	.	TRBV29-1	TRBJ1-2	CSVLRTVYGYTF	TGCAGCGTTTTACGGACAGTCTATGGCTACACCTTC
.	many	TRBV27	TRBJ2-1	CASSLSPSTGLLGNEQFF	TGTGCCAGCAGTTTGTCCCCCTCAACAGGTCTGCTGGGGAATGAGCAGTTCTTC
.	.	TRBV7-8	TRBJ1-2	CASSLFGGIGYGYTF	TGTGCCAGCAGCTTATTCGGGGGGATTGGGTATGGCTACACCTTC
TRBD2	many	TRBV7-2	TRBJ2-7	CASSLTSGGAYEQYF	TGTGCCAGCAGTTTGACTAGCGGGGGAGCCTACGAGCAGTACTTC
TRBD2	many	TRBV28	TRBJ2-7	CASSYAGGGTGSYEQYF	TGTGCCAGCAGTTACGCCGGGGGGGGCACGGGCTCCTACGAGCAGTACTTC
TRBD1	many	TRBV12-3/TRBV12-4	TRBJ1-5	CASSFDRTGTVGQPQHF	TGTGCCAGCAGTTTTGATAGGACAGGGACTGTGGGTCAGCCCCAGCATTTT
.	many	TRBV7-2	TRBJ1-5	CASSLEVGRGNQPQHF	TGTGCCAGCAGCTTAGAAGTCGGCAGGGGCAATCAGCCCCAGCATTTT
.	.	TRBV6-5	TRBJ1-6	CASSYSAQRYNSPLHF	TGTGCCAGCAGTTACTCGGCCCAAAGGTATAATTCACCCCTCCACTTT
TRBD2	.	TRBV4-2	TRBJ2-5	CASSQDGLAGGKTQYF	TGTGCCAGCAGCCAAGATGGACTAGCGGGGGGGAAGACCCAGTACTTC